These T cell receptor beta chains were read from a single sample in a study of T cell responses to AZD1222 COVID-19 vaccine. Clones were read by immunoSEQ multiplex PCR, and TCRdb kept only the in-frame ones, dropping some. The data hold 40,000 to 55,000 clones, with around 80% observed a single time. Material: peripheral blood, obtained on day 0 of AZD1222 vaccination. Source of these receptors: an adult in good health. Both conserved end residues are trimmed from each CDR3. Not every row has a clone size; where given, it reads once, few, many or a size class.

clone_size,j_call,v_call,cdr3_aa
.,TRBJ1-2,TRBV10-3,AISESLGMGRRYYGYT
.,TRBJ2-2,TRBV24-1,ATSPLTGAGELF
.,TRBJ2-7,TRBV7-2,ASSETTGPYEQY
once,TRBJ1-2,TRBV28,ASSLSTGRGYT
.,TRBJ2-5,TRBV6-1,ASSEVGHPGETQY
.,TRBJ2-5,TRBV5-4,ASSFAGGLRGETQY
once,TRBJ1-2,TRBV28,ASSDPGTGVGYT
few,TRBJ2-7,TRBV5-5,ASSFDSYSYEQY
.,TRBJ2-7,TRBV3-1/TRBV3-2,ASSHSYEQY
.,TRBJ1-5,TRBV19,ASSELYSGDGNQPQH
.,TRBJ1-2,TRBV3-1/TRBV3-2,ASSQAGSAGGYT
.,TRBJ1-6,TRBV21-1,ASSAADRGNSPLH